Each of the 17 T cell receptor beta chains below was sequenced from the same sample in a study of T-cell reconstitution after alpha-beta-depleted transplantation in children. Unique molecular identifiers were built into the TCRbeta library. TCRdb passed the PCR reads through MiXCR, listing each CDR3 protein once. The top ten clones hold about 1.1% of a sample with about 640,000 distinct CDR3 sequences, approximately 15% of them seen once. The sample here was PBMCs from the stem cell graft donor, taken from the stem cell graft. These receptors all come from a human donor who donated a stem cell graft to a child with acute myeloid leukemia.

In this sample, this clonotype turned up many times. The chain is built from TRBV6-1 and TRBJ1-3; D might be TRBD1 (5 bases). Trimming removed 5 bases at V and 7 bases at J, with 12 bases between. The CDR3 spans 13 residues. Germline CDR1 MNHNS, CDR2 SASEGT. The CDR3 DNA reads TGTGCCAGCAGTACCCCCCCAGGGAACACCATATATTTT. Protein sequence: CASSTPPGNTIYF.

This clonotype was seen repeatedly, ten times or more. The rearrangement links TRBV20-1 to TRBJ1-5; TRBD1 might be the D (5 bases). Trimming cost V 1 base and J 5 bases, with 15 bases left between them. The CDR3 runs to 15 residues. CDR1 is DFQATT and CDR2 is SNEGSKA in the germline V gene (reference sequence). CDR3 coding DNA: TGCAGTGCTAGAGGTACTACAGGCTTCGATCAGCCCCAGCATTTT. Amino acids: CSARGTTGFDQPQHF.

V usage is TRBV12-3 or TRBV12-4 and J usage is TRBJ2-3, with D tentatively TRBD2 (6 bases). V lost 9 bases and J lost 2, with 15 bases in between. The CDR3 has 14 residues. For the CDR3, the DNA is TGTGCCAGTTGTGAAGCGGGCCTCACAGATACGCAGTATTTT. Its protein is CASCEAGLTDTQYF.

This clonotype was recorded many times. The chain recombines TRBV6-1 with TRBJ1-3; D not resolved. CDR3 length: 15 amino acids. V lost 6 bases, J lost 1 base, and 13 bases lay in between. Germline V gives CDR1 MNHNS, CDR2 SASEGT. The CDR3 loop is CASSALWGSGNTIYF. For the CDR3, the DNA is TGTGCCAGCAGCGCCTTGTGGGGATCTGGAAACACCATATATTTT.

In DNA, the CDR3 is TGTGCCAGCGGCCAAAGGGGGCGCGAGACCCAGTACTTC. Translation: CASGQRGRETQYF. The chain carries TRBV12-3 or TRBV12-4 and TRBJ2-5; 7 bases are shared with TRBD1. CDR3 length: 13 amino acids. The V segment lost 8 bases and the J segment 5 bases; nucleotides outside the gene matches: 8.

There are many counts of this clonotype. The chain recombines TRBV20-1 with TRBJ2-3, with 7 bases matching TRBD2. Germline CDR1 DFQATT, CDR2 SNEGSKA (reference sequence). This CDR3 has 15 residues. V trimming: 1 base; J trimming: 1 base; junction bases outside the gene matches: 5. The DNA of the CDR3 is TGCAGTGCTAGAGGGGGAGGGACCCGCACAGATACGCAGTATTTT. This translates into CSARGGGTRTDTQYF.

This clonotype was seen at least ten times. The genes are TRBV12-3 or TRBV12-4 and TRBJ2-4; 7 bases fit TRBD1. This CDR3 is 17 amino acids long. V was clipped by 2 bases and J by 1 base; unmatched bases: 8. The CDR3 protein is CASSLFRGWGAKNIQYF. The CDR3 region has the DNA TGTGCCAGCAGTTTATTCAGGGGGTGGGGGGCCAAAAACATTCAGTACTTC.

The chain combines TRBV11-1 with TRBJ1-2; 7 bases align to TRBD1. Trimming removed 0 bases from V and 8 bases from J; junction bases left unmatched: 6. The CDR3 covers 14 residues. Per germline, CDR1 SGHAT and CDR2 FQDESV (reference sequence). The CDR3 coding sequence is TGTGCCAGCAGCTTAGCAGGACAGGCTCGCGGCTACACCTTC. Translated, it gives CASSLAGQARGYTF. The full variable domain, with the rest looked up from reference TRBV11-1 and TRBJ1-2, is EAEVAQSPRYKITEKSQAVAFWCDPISGHATLYWYRQILGQGPELLVQFQDESVVDDSQLPKDRFSAERLKGVDSTLKIQPAELGDSAMYLCASSLAGQARGYTFGSGTRLTVV.

This clonotype was recorded once. The rearrangement links TRBV9 to TRBJ2-1, with D perhaps matching TRBD1 or TRBD2 (5 bases each). This CDR3 region has 18 residues. Germline V gene data show CDR1 as SGDLS and CDR2 as YYNGEE. Between the trimmed V and J ends, which lost 1 base and 2 bases, there was a span of 19 bases. The CDR3 DNA sequence: TGTGCCAGCAGCGTACACCGGGACCGCAATCGACCCTACAATGAGCAGTTCTTC. Translation gives CASSVHRDRNRPYNEQFF.

Note on this clonotype: The junction departs from the called germline gene at one end, perhaps through a read error. The chain carries TRBV7-2 and TRBJ1-2; perhaps TRBD1 as D (5 bases). This CDR3 spans 13 amino acids. Germline CDR1 is SGHTA and CDR2 is FQGNSA. The CDR3 reads CASSFGANYGYPF. DNA of the CDR3: TGTGCCAGCAGCTTTGGGGCCAACTATGGCTACCCCTTC.

The chain has TRBV9 and TRBJ1-2, with D maybe TRBD1 (5 bases). The CDR3 sequence is 14 residues long. The germline V gene encodes CDR1 SGDLS and CDR2 YYNGEE. V lost 4 bases and J 4 bases, leaving 14 bases between the germline ends. The CDR3 loop reads CASSPEGLPYGYTF. The CDR3 DNA sequence: TGTGCCAGCAGCCCCGAGGGACTGCCCTATGGCTACACCTTC.

Concerning this clonotype: Without the conserved terminal phenylalanine or tryptophan, this CDR3 likely stems from a read error. V gene TRBV4-1 combines with J gene TRBJ2-5; 10 bases line up with TRBD2. V lost 10 bases to trimming and J lost 5 bases; unmatched junction nucleotides: 22. From germline, CDR1 is MGHRA and CDR2 YSYEKL. The length of the CDR3 is 18 residues. CDR3: CATKPSGSTLFGSETQYL. The CDR3 nucleotides read TGCGCCACTAAACCTAGCGGGAGCACCTTATTCGGTTCGGAGACCCAGTACCTC.

V usage is TRBV20-1 and J usage is TRBJ1-5; TRBD1 matches 7 bases. Looked up from germline, CDR1 is DFQATT and CDR2 is SNEGSKA (reference sequence). The CDR3 length is 16 residues. The V segment lost 1 base and the J segment 6 bases; nucleotides outside the gene matches: 12. DNA of the CDR3: TGCAGTGCTAGAGTTCCACACAGGGGCCCCTTTCAGCCCCAGCATTTT. It encodes CSARVPHRGPFQPQHF.

This clonotype was recorded many times. V gene TRBV7-2 combines with J gene TRBJ2-1, with D hard to call. CDR3 length equals 15 residues. Trimming took 1 base from V and 4 from J, leaving 11 bases between them. Germline V gene data show CDR1 as SGHTA and CDR2 as FQGNSA. CDR3 in DNA: TGTGCCAGCAGCTTAGTTCTAGGGATATACAATGAGCAGTTCTTC. Amino acid sequence: CASSLVLGIYNEQFF.

This clonotype was seen repeatedly, ten times or more. V is TRBV29-1 and J is TRBJ2-7, with a tentative D call TRBD2 (6 bases). The CDR3 contains 12 residues. Looked up from germline, CDR1 is SQVTM and CDR2 is ANQGSEA. Trimming stripped 6 bases from V and 1 base from J, with 10 bases between. This chain's CDR3 is CSVVGGSYEQYF. CDR3 coding DNA: TGCAGCGTGGTGGGGGGATCCTACGAGCAGTACTTC.

This clonotype has only a few counts. V usage is TRBV7-8 and J usage is TRBJ1-1; D gene ambiguous. This CDR3 spans 13 amino acids. Germline CDR1 SGHVS, CDR2 FQNEAQ. The germline V and J ends were trimmed by 8 bases and 3 bases, with 13 bases remaining between them. The CDR3 bases are TGTGCCAGCGGTGGGGTCTTCGACACTGAAGCTTTCTTT. Protein product: CASGGVFDTEAFF.

This clonotype has a count of ten or more. The rearrangement uses TRBV29-1 and TRBJ2-5; D gene uncertain. In germline, CDR1 is SQVTM, CDR2 ANQGSEA. Trimming removed 3 bases at V and 2 bases at J, with 7 bases between. This CDR3 has 12 residues. The CDR3 coding sequence is TGCAGCGTTGAGGACCTACAAGAGACCCAGTACTTC. Amino acids: CSVEDLQETQYF.